The 22 T cell receptor beta chains listed next were all sequenced from one sample in a study of blood T cell repertoires in COVID-19. Assay: immunoSEQ multiplex PCR; the TCRdb copy retains only in-frame clones and omits some. The repertoire holds 190,000 or so clones, with 80% to 90% as singletons. The sequenced sample was peripheral blood. These receptors all stem from a woman aged 18-29 years who had recovered from COVID-19.

V is TRBV6-5 and J is TRBJ2-2; tentative D call: TRBD1 (6 bases). V lost 6 bases, J lost 1 base, and 12 bases lay in between. Germline V gene data show CDR1 as MNHEY and CDR2 as SVGAGI. CDR3 length equals 15 residues. Here the CDR3 DNA reads TGTGCCAGCAGGGTTAAACAGGGGAACACCGGGGAGCTGTTTTTT. Its translation is CASRVKQGNTGELFF.

There are a few counts of this clone. The chain combines TRBV5-1 with TRBJ2-5; no reliable D call. The ends were cut back, 1 base at V and 4 bases at J, with 8 bases in the middle. The CDR3 loop spans 13 amino acids. CDR1 is SGHRS and CDR2 is YFSETQ in the germline V gene. The CDR3 sequence: CASSLYVSETQYF. CDR3 sequence (DNA): TGCGCCAGCAGCTTGTATGTTTCAGAGACCCAGTACTTC.

The V call is TRBV7-8, the J call TRBJ2-1, with D unresolved. The germline gives CDR1 SGHVS, CDR2 FQNEAQ. V lost 3 bases to trimming and J lost 6 bases, with 9 bases between them. The CDR3 spans 13 residues. The CDR3 DNA reads TGTGCCAGCAGCTTCTCAGTTGGCAATGAGCAGTTCTTC. Protein sequence: CASSFSVGNEQFF.

V usage is TRBV6-5 and J usage is TRBJ2-1, with D maybe TRBD2 (5 bases). Germline V lookup: CDR1 MNHEY, CDR2 SVGAGI. The CDR3 is 13 residues long. The V end lost 2 bases, the J end lost 6 bases, and 8 bases lay between the germline ends. The CDR3 nucleotides are TGTGCCAGCAGTTACAACGCGGGCAATGAGCAGTTCTTC. Amino acids: CASSYNAGNEQFF.

The chain links TRBV4-2 to TRBJ2-5, with D possibly matching TRBD1 (6 bases). The CDR3 runs to 17 residues. The V and J ends lost 5 bases and 2 bases respectively, with 21 bases between them. Germline-derived CDR1 and CDR2 are LGHNA and YNFKEQ. The chain's CDR3 is CASSASPGQGWQETQYF. CDR3 sequence (DNA): TGTGCCAGCAGCGCGTCCCCCGGCCAGGGGTGGCAAGAGACCCAGTACTTC.

The chain links TRBV3-1 (or the pseudogene TRBV3-2) to TRBJ1-6; TRBD1 is a possible D gene (5 bases). CDR1 is LGHDT and CDR2 is YNNKEL in the germline V gene (reference sequence). CDR3 length: 15 residues. Trimming removed 3 bases at V and 7 bases at J, with 13 bases between. The CDR3 loop reads CASSHRTGGNSPLHF. The CDR3 nucleotides read TGTGCCAGCAGCCACCGGACGGGGGGAAATTCACCCCTCCACTTT.

This chain links TRBV4-1 with TRBJ1-2; the D is unclear. Trimming stripped 4 bases from V and 0 bases from J, with 12 bases between. CDR3 length equals 15 residues. Germline V gives CDR1 MGHRA, CDR2 YSYEKL. The CDR3 sequence is CASSPVGGANYGYTF. CDR3 sequence (DNA): TGCGCCAGCAGCCCTGTAGGTGGAGCTAACTATGGCTACACCTTC.

V gene TRBV12-3 or TRBV12-4 combines with J gene TRBJ1-2; D is ambiguous. The CDR3 has 12 residues. Trimming shortened V by 3 bases and J by 6 bases, and 8 bases separated the two germline ends. CDR3 amino acids: CASSFGVDGYTF. CDR3 coding DNA: TGTGCCAGCAGTTTTGGTGTAGATGGCTACACCTTC.

J is TRBJ1-3 and V is TRBV9, with a possible D match to TRBD1 (5 bases). Germline V gene data show CDR1 as SGDLS and CDR2 as YYNGEE. This CDR3 has 13 residues. The ends were cut back, 4 bases at V and 3 bases at J, with 8 bases in the middle. CDR3 loop: CASSTDSGNTIYF. The CDR3 region has the DNA TGTGCCAGCAGCACAGACAGTGGAAACACCATATATTTT.

This sequence joins TRBV2 and TRBJ2-1; 11 bases agree with TRBD2. Germline CDR1 is SNHLY and CDR2 is FYNNEI. V dropped 3 bases and J dropped 6; count of bases not matched to a gene: 10. There are 17 residues in the CDR3. The CDR3 bases are TGTGCCAGCAGTGAGATAGCGGGAGGGCCATACGCCAATGAGCAGTTCTTC. Protein sequence: CASSEIAGGPYANEQFF.

Here the CDR3 reads CASSLGGGTQPQHF. In DNA, the CDR3 is TGTGCCAGCAGCTTGGGTGGGGGGACTCAGCCCCAGCATTTT. This chain connects TRBV5-6 to TRBJ1-5, with D possibly being TRBD1 (5 bases). The CDR3 spans 14 residues. Trimming shortened V by 0 bases and J by 6 bases, and 10 bases separated the two germline ends. CDR1 and CDR2 from the germline V gene are SGHDT and YYEEEE. Full variable domain (missing parts from reference TRBV5-6 and TRBJ1-5): DAGVTQSPTHLIKTRGQQVTLRCSPKSGHDTVSWYQQALGQGPQFIFQYYEEEERQRGNFPDRFSGHQFPNYSSELNVNALLLGDSALYLCASSLGGGTQPQHFGDGTRLSIL.

The chain combines TRBV4-2 with TRBJ2-1; TRBD1 aligns across 7 bases. This CDR3 is 15 amino acids long. Germline CDR1 is LGHNA and CDR2 is YNFKEQ. Losses at the gene ends were 4 bases for V and 7 bases for J; bases not matched to a gene: 10. This CDR3 reads CASSRLGQRYNEQFF. CDR3 bases: TGTGCCAGCAGCCGATTGGGACAGAGATATAATGAGCAGTTCTTC.

The rearrangement joins TRBV10-3 to TRBJ2-7; no definite D call. Between the trimmed V and J ends, which lost 10 bases and 0 bases, there was a span of 13 bases. The CDR3 sequence is 13 residues long. Germline-derived CDR1 and CDR2 are ENHRY and SYGVKD. DNA of the CDR3: TGTGCCACCCGCACGATTAGCTCCTACGAGCAGTACGTC. This encodes CATRTISSYEQYV.

The chain uses TRBV15 and TRBJ2-3; D unresolved. The germline V gene has CDR1 LNHNV and CDR2 YYDKDF (reference sequence). The CDR3 is 14 amino acids. Trimming removed 0 bases at V and 5 bases at J, with 9 bases between. The CDR3 DNA follows: TGTGCCACCAGCAGAGATCCATCAAAAGATACGCAGTATTTT. The encoded protein is CATSRDPSKDTQYF.

This clone was observed a handful of times. The chain is built from TRBV6-4 and TRBJ1-4, with 9 bases aligning to TRBD1. Germline V lookup: CDR1 MRHNA, CDR2 SNTAGT. This CDR3 is 16 amino acids long. V was clipped by 6 bases and J by 8 bases; unmatched bases: 13. CDR3 residues: CASSDTPGQGREKLFF. The CDR3 DNA is TGTGCCAGCAGCGATACCCCGGGACAGGGAAGAGAAAAACTGTTTTTT.

The gene calls are TRBV9 and TRBJ2-3; D is perhaps TRBD1 (7 bases). The CDR3 totals 15 residues. Trimming removed 0 bases at V and 3 bases at J, with 11 bases between. CDR1 is SGDLS, CDR2 YYNGEE, per germline. This CDR3 is CASSVGGTVTDTQYF. CDR3 DNA: TGTGCCAGCAGCGTAGGCGGGACAGTGACAGATACGCAGTATTTT.

This rearrangement joins TRBV21-1 to TRBJ2-4; the D call TRBD1 from the table was never checked on the DNA. TRBV21-1 is a listed pseudogene. The CDR3 consists of 15 residues. CDR3 nucleotide sequence: TGTGCCAGCAGCGCGCGGACAGGGAGGGAACACATTCAGTACTTC. This codes for CASSARTGREHIQYF.

This clone was counted a single time. The chain combines TRBV9 with TRBJ2-1; TRBD2 agrees at 9 bases. In germline, CDR1 is SGDLS, CDR2 YYNGEE. This CDR3 has 20 amino acids. V was pared by 3 bases and J by 1 base, with 17 bases of the junction left unmatched. CDR3 residues: CASSAPRGAGGPYSYNEQFF. CDR3 DNA sequence: TGTGCCAGCAGCGCCCCCCGGGGGGCGGGGGGGCCCTATTCCTACAATGAGCAGTTCTTC.

This chain uses TRBV3-1 (or the pseudogene TRBV3-2) with TRBJ1-1; D ambiguous. V gave up 1 base and J gave up 7 bases, with 13 bases separating them. This CDR3 comprises 14 residues. Looked up from germline, CDR1 is LGHDT and CDR2 is YNNKEL (reference sequence). CDR3 residues: CASSQANQAFEAFF. CDR3 coding DNA: TGTGCCAGCAGCCAAGCTAATCAGGCCTTTGAAGCTTTCTTT.

This chain joins TRBV2 and TRBJ2-3; 11 bases are shared with TRBD2. The ends lost 6 bases at V and 2 bases at J; junction bases unmatched: 7. The length of the CDR3 is 16 residues. The germline CDR1 and CDR2 sequences are SNHLY and FYNNEI. Here the CDR3 reads CASRGGTSGYTDTQYF. CDR3 sequence (DNA): TGTGCCAGCAGGGGAGGGACTAGCGGATACACAGATACGCAGTATTTT.

The chain employs TRBV6-4 and TRBJ1-5, with unresolved D. V lost 3 bases and J lost 3, with 15 bases in between. The CDR3 runs to 16 residues. Germline V gene lookup returns CDR1 MRHNA and CDR2 SNTAGT. The CDR3 bases are TGTGCCAGCAGTGAAATGGCAGGAGGGTTCAATCAGCCCCAGCATTTT. This encodes CASSEMAGGFNQPQHF.

V usage is TRBV5-6 and J usage is TRBJ2-7; possibly TRBD1 for D (6 bases). Germline CDR1 reads SGHDT; CDR2 reads YYEEEE. V was shortened by 4 bases and J by 3 bases, with 14 bases between the two germline ends. The CDR3 has 14 residues. The CDR3 DNA is TGTGCCAGCAGCCCCGACAGGAAGGTCTACGAGCAGTACTTC. Amino acid sequence: CASSPDRKVYEQYF. Full variable domain (rest looked up from reference TRBV5-6 and TRBJ2-7): DAGVTQSPTHLIKTRGQQVTLRCSPKSGHDTVSWYQQALGQGPQFIFQYYEEEERQRGNFPDRFSGHQFPNYSSELNVNALLLGDSALYLCASSPDRKVYEQYFGPGTRLTVT.